One sample yielded the 4 T cell receptor beta chains listed below, sequenced in a study of IL-17A CD8 T cells in psoriatic arthritis synovium. Psoriatic arthritis patients had synovial fluid drawn from joints that were actively inflamed. TCRdb keeps only in-frame clones here, not all; method: immunoSEQ multiplex PCR. The sample includes around 2,000 clones, 69% of them seen just once. Material: memory CD8+ T cells from synovial fluid. Subset here: bulk memory CD8+ T cells (CD45RA-CD27+/- and CD45RA+CD27-). The receptors originated from a human donor with psoriatic arthritis.

The chain employs TRBV27 and TRBJ1-5; D is uncertain. The CDR3 is 15 residues long. V was clipped by 6 bases and J by 0 bases, with 12 bases between them. Germline CDR1 MNHEY, CDR2 SMNVEV (reference sequence). CDR3 residues: CASSPRGGSNQPQHF. CDR3 sequence (DNA): TGTGCCAGCAGCCCCCGCGGCGGTAGCAATCAGCCCCAGCATTTT.

The rearrangement links TRBV4-3 to TRBJ1-2; D is perhaps TRBD1 (6 bases). Trimming pared 4 bases from V and 1 base from J, leaving 7 bases between. The CDR3 has 13 amino acids. CDR1 is LGHNA, CDR2 YSLEER, per germline. Written as DNA, the CDR3 is TGCGCCAGCAGCCCAGGGGTTAACTATGGCTACACCTTC. It codes for CASSPGVNYGYTF.

This sequence joins TRBV10-3 and TRBJ1-1; D might be TRBD1 (5 bases). CDR3 length equals 13 residues. The germline V gene has CDR1 ENHRY and CDR2 SYGVKD. The germline V and J ends were trimmed by 4 bases and 5 bases, with 11 bases remaining between them. The CDR3 sequence: CAISAPGITEAFF. Here the CDR3 DNA reads TGTGCCATCAGTGCCCCAGGGATAACTGAAGCTTTCTTT.

This clone was observed a handful of times. The V gene is TRBV2, the J gene TRBJ1-1; 8 bases line up with TRBD1. The CDR3 is 12 residues long. Germline CDR1 SNHLY, CDR2 FYNNEI. The V gene end was trimmed by 9 bases and the J gene end by 1 base; junction bases not matched to a gene: 1. CDR3 in DNA: TGTGCCAGAGACAGGGGGAACACTGAAGCTTTCTTT. Translating it yields CARDRGNTEAFF.